This TCR beta chain stems from a study of cytomegalovirus exposure and HLA in healthy donors. Primers for the PCR totalled 60 Vbeta and 13 Jbeta. This table comes from immunoSEQ multiplex PCR, and its TCRdb copy is limited to in-frame clones, with some not included. The data show hundreds of thousands of clones, more than 75% seen once. Findings and caveats of the study: TCR beta sequences reportedly predicted the HLA-A and HLA-B alleles of most subjects accurately.

The donors comprised healthy bone marrow donors. V lost 4 bases, J lost 2 bases, and 21 bases lay in between. Germline lookup yields CDR1 MGHRA and CDR2 YSYEKL. The CDR3 is 17 amino acids. Of note for this clone: Its antigen remains unidentified.

This clonotype was sampled from a male donor in good health and CMV-seronegative. The source material was PBMCs. V is TRBV4-1 and J is TRBJ2-7, with D perhaps matching TRBD1 (5 bases). The CDR3 sequence: CASSLLDSPKNPYEQYF. For the CDR3, the DNA is TGCGCCAGCAGCCTTCTCGACAGTCCGAAAAATCCCTACGAGCAGTACTTC.